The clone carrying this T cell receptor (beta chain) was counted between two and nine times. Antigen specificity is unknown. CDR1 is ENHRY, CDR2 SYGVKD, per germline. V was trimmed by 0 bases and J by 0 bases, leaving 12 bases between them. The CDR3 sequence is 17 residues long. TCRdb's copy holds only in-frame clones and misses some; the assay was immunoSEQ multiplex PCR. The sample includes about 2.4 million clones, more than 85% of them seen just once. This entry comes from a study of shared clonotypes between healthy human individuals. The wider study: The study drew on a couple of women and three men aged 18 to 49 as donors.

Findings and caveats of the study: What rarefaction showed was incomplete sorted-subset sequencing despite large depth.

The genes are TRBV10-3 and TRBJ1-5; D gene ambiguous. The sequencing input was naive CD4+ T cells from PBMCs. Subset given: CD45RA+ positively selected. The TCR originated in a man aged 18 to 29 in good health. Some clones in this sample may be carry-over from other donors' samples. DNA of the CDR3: TGTGCCATCAGTGAGTCTAGGTACGGAAATAGCAATCAGCCCCAGCATTTT. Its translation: CAISESRYGNSNQPQHF.